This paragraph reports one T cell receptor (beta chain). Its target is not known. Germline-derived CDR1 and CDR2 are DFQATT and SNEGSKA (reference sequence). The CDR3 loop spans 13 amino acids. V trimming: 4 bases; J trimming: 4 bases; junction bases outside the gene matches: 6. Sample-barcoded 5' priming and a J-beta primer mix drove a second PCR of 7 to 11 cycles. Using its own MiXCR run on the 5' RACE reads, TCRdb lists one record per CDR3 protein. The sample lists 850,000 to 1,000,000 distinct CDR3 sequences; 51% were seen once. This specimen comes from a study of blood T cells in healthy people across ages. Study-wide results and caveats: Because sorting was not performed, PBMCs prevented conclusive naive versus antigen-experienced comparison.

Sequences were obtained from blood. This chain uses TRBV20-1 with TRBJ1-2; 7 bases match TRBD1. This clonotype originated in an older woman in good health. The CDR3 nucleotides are TGCAGTGCTAACTTCAGGGGGGGCTATGGCTACACCTTC. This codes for CSANFRGGYGYTF.